This entry concerns a single T cell receptor beta chain. Its antigen is still unknown. The record originates from a study of human T cells and chemical hapten exposure. Germline V CDR1 and CDR2: SGHTA, FQGNSA. V lost 1 base to trimming and J lost 4 bases, with 8 bases between them. This CDR3 is built from 13 residues. Time point denoted: patch test 2, 6 weeks after DPC sensitization. Treatment indicated: therapeutic diphenylcyclopropenone sensitization with weekly scalp DPC. Prior to application of each patch test, blood was drawn. Attachment of unique molecular identifiers to individual cDNA molecules was performed in the library. TCRdb re-called the RACE reads through MiXCR, storing one row per CDR3 protein. The sample records fewer than 150,000 distinct CDR3 sequences, over 9.5% being singletons. Overall study results and limits: Clustering by CDR3 similarity yielded significantly more large clusters from expanded TCRs than controls.

The chain carries TRBV7-2 and TRBJ2-7; unclear D gene. This receptor was obtained from a woman between 45 and 60 years old with alopecia areata. Some clones in this sample may be carry-over from other donors' samples. The sample in question was whole blood, obtained in connection with sensitization to the hapten diphenylcyclopropenone (DPC). The CDR3 is CASSLGPSYEQYF. The CDR3 nucleotides read TGTGCCAGCAGCTTAGGCCCTTCTTACGAGCAGTACTTC.